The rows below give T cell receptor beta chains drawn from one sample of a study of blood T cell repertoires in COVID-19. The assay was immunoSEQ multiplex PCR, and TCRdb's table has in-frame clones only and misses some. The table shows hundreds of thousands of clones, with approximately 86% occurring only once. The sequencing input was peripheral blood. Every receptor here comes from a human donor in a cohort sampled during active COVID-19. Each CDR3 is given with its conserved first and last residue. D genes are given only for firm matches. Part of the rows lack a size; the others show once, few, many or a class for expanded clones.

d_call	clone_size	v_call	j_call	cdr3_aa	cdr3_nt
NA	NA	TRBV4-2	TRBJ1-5	CASSPTGPGGNQPQHF	TGTGCCAGCAGCCCGACAGGCCCAGGGGGCAATCAGCCCCAGCATTTT
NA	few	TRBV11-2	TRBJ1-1	CASSSEAWRGNTEAFF	TGTGCCAGCAGCTCCGAGGCCTGGAGGGGAAACACTGAAGCTTTCTTT
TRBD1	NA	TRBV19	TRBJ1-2	CASSIMTGWSYTF	TGTGCCAGTAGTATAATGACAGGGTGGAGCTACACCTTC
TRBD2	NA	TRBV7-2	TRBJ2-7	CASSPRPGTSGSSYEQYF	TGTGCCAGCAGCCCTCGTCCCGGGACTAGCGGTAGCTCCTACGAGCAGTACTTC
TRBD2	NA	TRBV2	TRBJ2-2	CAPGRLALTGELFF	TGTGCCCCTGGGCGACTAGCGCTAACCGGGGAGCTGTTTTTT
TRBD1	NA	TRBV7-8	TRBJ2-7	CASSFRDRSSYEQYF	TGTGCCAGCAGCTTCCGGGACAGGAGCTCCTACGAGCAGTACTTC
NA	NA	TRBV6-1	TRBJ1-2	CASSEFVRHYTF	TGTGCCAGCAGTGAATTCGTCAGGCACTACACCTTC
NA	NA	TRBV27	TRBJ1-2	CASSFSGYGYTF	TGTGCCAGCAGTTTTTCGGGCTATGGCTACACCTTC
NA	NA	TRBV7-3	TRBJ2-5	CASSPDRTSLTQYF	TGTGCCAGCAGCCCCGACAGGACCTCTTTGACCCAGTACTTC
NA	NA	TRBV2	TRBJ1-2	CASSEDRTESYTF	TGTGCCAGCAGTGAAGACAGAACGGAAAGCTACACCTTC
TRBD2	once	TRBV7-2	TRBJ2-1	CASSFGSGGWDEQFF	TGTGCCAGCAGCTTCGGTAGCGGGGGTTGGGATGAGCAGTTCTTC
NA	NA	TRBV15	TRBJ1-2	CATSRGSNRPTPGYTF	TGTGCCACCAGCAGAGGAAGTAACAGGCCCACTCCGGGCTACACCTTC
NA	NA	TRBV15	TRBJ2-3	CATSRVLVREGDTQYF	TGTGCCACCAGCAGAGTTCTAGTGAGAGAGGGAGATACGCAGTATTTT
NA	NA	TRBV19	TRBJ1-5	CASSMAVSGPQHF	TGTGCCAGTAGTATGGCGGTTTCGGGACCCCAGCATTTT
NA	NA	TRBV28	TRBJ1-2	CASITRNRNYGYTF	TGTGCCAGCATTACCAGAAACAGGAACTATGGCTACACCTTC
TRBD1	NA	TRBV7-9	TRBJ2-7	CASSWTGGNYEQYF	TGTGCCAGCAGCTGGACAGGGGGTAACTACGAGCAGTACTTC
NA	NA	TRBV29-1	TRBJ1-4	CSGLKNEKLFF	TGCAGCGGACTAAAAAATGAAAAACTGTTTTTT
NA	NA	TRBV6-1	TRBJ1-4	CASSEAGPGLGGEKLFF	TGTGCCAGCAGTGAAGCTGGACCGGGTTTGGGGGGGGAAAAACTGTTTTTT
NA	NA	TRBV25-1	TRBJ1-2	CASSESVRGYYGYTF	TGTGCCAGCAGTGAATCTGTGCGGGGATACTATGGCTACACCTTC
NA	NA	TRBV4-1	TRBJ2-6	CASSQDQGRVDPSGANVLTF	TGCGCCAGCAGCCAAGATCAGGGCAGGGTCGATCCCTCTGGGGCCAACGTCCTGACTTTC
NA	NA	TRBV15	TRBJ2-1	CATSRDLSAGEQFF	TGTGCCACCAGCAGAGATCTTAGCGCTGGTGAGCAGTTCTTC
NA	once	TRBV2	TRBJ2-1	CASRPTGTLNEQFF	TGTGCCAGCAGGCCGACAGGTACTCTGAATGAGCAGTTCTTC
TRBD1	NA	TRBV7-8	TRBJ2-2	CASSRDRGLAGELFF	TGTGCCAGCAGCCGAGACAGGGGGCTGGCCGGGGAGCTGTTTTTT
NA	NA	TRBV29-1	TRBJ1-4	CSVAKTAANEKLFF	TGCAGCGTCGCTAAGACAGCCGCGAATGAAAAACTGTTTTTT
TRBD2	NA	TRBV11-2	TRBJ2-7	CASSPWTSGSSYEQYF	TGTGCCAGCAGCCCTTGGACTAGCGGGAGCTCCTACGAGCAGTACTTC
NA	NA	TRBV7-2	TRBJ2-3	CASSLGATDTQYF	TGTGCCAGCAGCTTAGGAGCAACAGATACGCAGTATTTT
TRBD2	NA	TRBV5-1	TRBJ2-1	CASSPNTLAREGGEERLQFF	TGCGCCAGCAGCCCAAATACCCTAGCGAGGGAGGGTGGCGAAGAGAGGTTACAGTTCTTC
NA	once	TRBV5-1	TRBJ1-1	CASSLEVRGEAFF	TGCGCCAGCAGCTTGGAGGTTCGAGGGGAAGCTTTCTTT
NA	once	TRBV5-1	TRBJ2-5	CASSVEETQYF	TGCGCCAGCAGCGTCGAAGAGACCCAGTACTTC
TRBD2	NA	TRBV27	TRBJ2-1	CASRLRLAGYNEQFF	TGTGCCAGCAGACTCAGACTAGCGGGGTACAATGAGCAGTTCTTC
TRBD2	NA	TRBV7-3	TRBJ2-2	CASSPSGGRVNTGELFF	TGTGCCAGCAGCCCTAGCGGGGGGCGAGTTAACACCGGGGAGCTGTTTTTT
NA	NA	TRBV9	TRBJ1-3	CASSVVPGFSGNTIYF	TGTGCCAGCAGCGTAGTACCCGGGTTCTCTGGAAACACCATATATTTT
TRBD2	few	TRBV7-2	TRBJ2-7	CASSGESGVSYEQYF	TGTGCCAGCAGCGGAGAAAGCGGGGTCTCCTACGAGCAGTACTTC
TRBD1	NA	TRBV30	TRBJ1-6	CAWSGAGTDNSPLHF	TGTGCCTGGAGTGGGGCCGGGACAGATAATTCACCCCTCCACTTT
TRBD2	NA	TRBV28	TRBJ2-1	CASSLGMMTSGRVSSYNEQFF	TGTGCCAGCAGTTTAGGTATGATGACTAGCGGGAGGGTGAGCTCCTACAATGAGCAGTTCTTC
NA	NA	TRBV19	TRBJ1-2	CASSPRLYGYTF	TGTGCCAGTAGTCCGCGGCTATATGGCTACACCTTC
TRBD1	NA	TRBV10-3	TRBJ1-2	CAITLETGGRSYGYTF	TGTGCCATCACCCTGGAGACAGGGGGCAGGAGCTATGGCTACACCTTC
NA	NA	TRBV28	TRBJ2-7	CASSPRTAPYEQYF	TGTGCCAGCAGCCCAAGGACAGCGCCCTACGAGCAGTACTTC
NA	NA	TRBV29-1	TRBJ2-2	CSVEEAVAHGTGELFF	TGCAGCGTTGAAGAGGCAGTAGCCCACGGGACCGGGGAGCTGTTTTTT
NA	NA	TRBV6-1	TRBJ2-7	CASSEAVPGVGQYF	TGTGCCAGCAGTGAAGCAGTCCCCGGGGTTGGGCAGTACTTC
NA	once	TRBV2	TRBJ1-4	CASTPGSGREKLFF	TGTGCCAGCACCCCAGGGTCAGGCCGAGAAAAACTGTTTTTT
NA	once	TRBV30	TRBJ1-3	CASVRDYSGNTIYF	TGTGCCTCCGTGCGGGATTACTCTGGAAACACCATATATTTT
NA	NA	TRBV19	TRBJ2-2	CASKRTPNTGELFF	TGTGCCAGTAAGAGGACACCGAACACCGGGGAGCTGTTTTTT
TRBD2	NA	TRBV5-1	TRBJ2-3	CASSPGTSGSVTDTQYF	TGCGCCAGCAGCCCTGGGACTAGCGGGAGTGTTACAGATACGCAGTATTTT
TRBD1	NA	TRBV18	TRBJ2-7	CASSPLFGTAAYEQYF	TGTGCCAGCTCACCATTGTTTGGGACAGCTGCCTACGAGCAGTACTTC